The next 32 T cell receptor beta chains were all read from a single sample in a study of cytomegalovirus exposure and HLA in healthy donors. Data came from immunoSEQ multiplex PCR; TCRdb stores just in-frame clones and leaves some out. The data show about 160,000 clones, roughly 89% seen once. The specimen sequenced was PBMCs. These receptors came from a man between 18 and 29 years old in good health and CMV-seropositive.

The chain has TRBV7-3 and TRBJ2-5, with 11 bases lining up with TRBD1. V lost 6 bases, J lost 4 bases, and 7 bases stayed unmatched. Germline values: CDR1 SGHTA, CDR2 FQGTGA. The CDR3 length is 15 residues. In DNA form, the CDR3 reads TGTGCCAGCAGTCTTTCCGGGACAGGGGGAGAGACCCAGTACTTC. It translates to CASSLSGTGGETQYF.

The rearrangement joins TRBV6-1 to TRBJ1-5; D call uncertain. The germline V gene encodes CDR1 MNHNS and CDR2 SASEGT. Trimming stripped 0 bases from V and 4 bases from J, with 13 bases between. This CDR3 contains 16 residues. In nucleotides, the CDR3 is TGTGCCAGCAGTGAAGCGCGAGGGAGTTGGAATCAGCCCCAGCATTTT. It specifies CASSEARGSWNQPQHF.

The chain's CDR3 is CASSMPRGGNTGELFF. The CDR3 region has the DNA TGTGCCAGCAGCATGCCCAGGGGCGGGAACACCGGGGAGCTGTTTTTT. The V and J genes are TRBV5-4 and TRBJ2-2; TRBD1 might be the D (6 bases). V lost 4 bases, J lost 1 base, and 14 bases lay in between. Germline CDR1 is SGHNT and CDR2 is YYREEE (reference sequence). The CDR3 is 16 amino acids.

The rearrangement uses TRBV11-2 and TRBJ2-1, with a tentative D call TRBD2 (5 bases). Germline CDR1 and CDR2: SGHAT and FQNNGV. The CDR3 is 12 amino acids. V lost 5 bases and J 9 bases, leaving 11 bases between the germline ends. The CDR3 sequence: CASSARELEQFF. The CDR3 bases are TGTGCCAGCAGCGCAAGGGAGCTTGAGCAGTTCTTC.

The chain employs TRBV10-1 and TRBJ2-2; D is undetermined. The CDR3 runs 16 residues. The germline CDR1 and CDR2 sequences are WNHNN and SYGVQD (reference sequence). The V end was cut by 10 bases, the J end by 4 bases, with 22 bases between. In nucleotides, the CDR3 is TGCGCCAAAAACGACACACACCCCGATTGCACCGGGGAGCTGTTTTTT. Translating gives CAKNDTHPDCTGELFF.

This chain uses TRBV7-2 with TRBJ1-1, with D possibly TRBD1 on 5 matching bases. Germline assignment: CDR1 SGHTA and CDR2 FQGNSA. V dropped 2 bases and J dropped 0 bases, with 10 bases sitting between them. CDR3 length equals 15 residues. CDR3 residues: CASSLSAGLNTEAFF. The CDR3 DNA reads TGTGCCAGCAGCTTAAGTGCAGGGCTGAACACTGAAGCTTTCTTT.

The chain joins TRBV11-2 to TRBJ2-1; 10 bases are a match to TRBD1. The J segment lost 2 bases and the V segment lost 2 bases, leaving 12 bases of the junction unmatched. From germline, CDR1 is SGHAT and CDR2 FQNNGV. This CDR3 comprises 19 residues. This CDR3 is CASSLFGTGEGEPYNEQFF. The CDR3 DNA reads TGTGCCAGCAGCTTATTCGGGACAGGGGAGGGGGAGCCCTACAATGAGCAGTTCTTC.

J is TRBJ2-5 and V is TRBV28, with 8 bases matching TRBD1. The CDR3 totals 13 residues. Germline assignment: CDR1 MDHEN and CDR2 SYDVKM. The trim removed 4 bases at V and 3 bases at J, leaving 1 base unmatched. CDR3 DNA sequence: TGTGCCAGCAGTTCGGACAGGGAAGAGACCCAGTACTTC. Translating it yields CASSSDREETQYF.

The rearrangement links TRBV30 to TRBJ1-3; 8 positions match TRBD1. CDR1 and CDR2 (germline): GTSNPN, SVGIG (reference sequence). The CDR3 extends over 13 amino acids. V gave up 5 bases and J gave up 3 bases; unmatched junction bases: 3. CDR3 sequence reads: CAWETGGGNTIYF. In nucleotides, the CDR3 is TGTGCCTGGGAAACAGGGGGTGGAAACACCATATATTTT.

The V and J genes are TRBV7-6 and TRBJ2-6; 7 positions match TRBD1. The germline gives CDR1 SGHVS, CDR2 FNYEAQ. This CDR3 has 15 residues. V lost 2 bases, J lost 2 bases, and 0 bases stayed unmatched. In DNA, the CDR3 is TGTGCCAGCAGCTTACAGGGGGCTGGGGCCAACGTCCTGACTTTC. Residues: CASSLQGAGANVLTF.

The chain is built from TRBV10-2 and TRBJ2-7; 8 bases agree with TRBD1. The germline V gene has CDR1 WSHSY and CDR2 SAAADI. J gave up 6 bases and V 9 bases, and 7 bases lay outside the gene matches. This CDR3 is built from 12 residues. This chain's CDR3 is CASKTGAGEQYF. DNA of the CDR3: TGCGCCAGTAAGACAGGGGCTGGCGAGCAGTACTTC.

This sequence joins TRBV6-5 and TRBJ1-4, with D maybe TRBD1 (6 bases). Germline assignment: CDR1 MNHEY and CDR2 SVGAGI. V shed 2 bases and J shed 5 bases, with 12 bases lying between them. The CDR3 has 15 residues. CDR3 in DNA: TGTGCCAGCAGTTACCGGGGGGCAAGGAATGAAAAACTGTTTTTT. It specifies CASSYRGARNEKLFF.

This clone showed up just once. The gene calls are TRBV28 and TRBJ2-3, with 12 positions matching TRBD2. V trimming: 5 bases; J trimming: 0 bases; junction bases outside the gene matches: 9. This CDR3 region has 18 residues. From germline, CDR1 is MDHEN and CDR2 SYDVKM. As DNA, the CDR3 is TGTGCCAGCAGTGGGGTGAGGACTAGCGGGACTAGCACAGATACGCAGTATTTT. Its protein is CASSGVRTSGTSTDTQYF.

The chain uses TRBV4-1 and TRBJ2-2; TRBD1 matches at 8 bases. The CDR3 sequence is 17 residues long. J lost 4 bases, V lost 3 bases, and 10 bases had no gene match. The germline V gene encodes CDR1 MGHRA and CDR2 YSYEKL. CDR3 region: CASSHPKGQVGTGELFF. The CDR3 DNA reads as TGCGCCAGCAGCCATCCCAAGGGACAGGTGGGCACCGGGGAGCTGTTTTTT.

This chain uses TRBV6-5 with TRBJ2-7; tentatively, D is TRBD1 (7 bases). There are 15 residues in the CDR3. Germline V gene data show CDR1 as MNHEY and CDR2 as SVGAGI. Trimming cost V 6 bases and J 2 bases, with 17 bases left between them. Here the CDR3 reads CASSAGQLPAYEQYF. The CDR3, as DNA: TGTGCCAGCAGCGCGGGACAGTTGCCCGCCTACGAGCAGTACTTC.

This clone was seen more than once but under ten times. The V call is TRBV28, the J call TRBJ2-2, with 10 bases matching TRBD2. The CDR3 contains 16 residues. J was trimmed by 7 bases and V by 1 base; bases with no gene match: 6. The germline gives CDR1 MDHEN, CDR2 SYDVKM. The CDR3: CASSLSASGSDGELFF. The DNA for the CDR3 is TGTGCCAGCAGTTTATCAGCTAGCGGGAGTGACGGGGAGCTGTTTTTT.

The chain links TRBV9 to TRBJ1-3; 9 bases line up with TRBD1. Germline CDR1 and CDR2: SGDLS and YYNGEE. The J segment lost 4 bases and the V segment lost 0 bases, leaving 8 bases of the junction unmatched. CDR3 length: 17 amino acids. CDR3 coding DNA: TGTGCCAGCAGCGTAGAGGGGACAGGGAACGTCGGAAACACCATATATTTT. This codes for CASSVEGTGNVGNTIYF.

The chain joins TRBV2 to TRBJ2-5, with a weak D call TRBD2 (5 bases). The germline V gene encodes CDR1 SNHLY and CDR2 FYNNEI. Trimming removed 6 bases at V and 4 bases at J, with 12 bases between. CDR3 length: 13 residues. This CDR3 is CASRQAVGETQYF. The CDR3 coding sequence is TGTGCCAGCAGGCAAGCGGTCGGAGAGACCCAGTACTTC.

CDR3 loop: CASSLEVGTGPYTDTQYF. As DNA, the CDR3 is TGTGCCAGCAGCTTGGAGGTTGGGACAGGTCCTTACACAGATACGCAGTATTTT. The V call is TRBV5-4, the J call TRBJ2-3; TRBD1 aligns across 8 bases. V lost 0 bases and J lost 2; bases outside the gene matches: 11. Germline-derived CDR1 and CDR2 are SGHNT and YYREEE (reference sequence). CDR3 size: 18 residues.

The chain carries TRBV15 and TRBJ2-6; possible D gene TRBD2, 7 bases. V lost 4 bases, J lost 0 bases, and 10 bases lay in between. Germline V gene lookup returns CDR1 LNHNV and CDR2 YYDKDF (reference sequence). This CDR3 spans 16 amino acids. The CDR3 here is CATSKGGVSGANVLTF. CDR3 nucleotides: TGTGCCACCAGCAAAGGGGGGGTCTCTGGGGCCAACGTCCTGACTTTC.

This sequence joins TRBV6-6 and TRBJ2-1; 8 bases line up with TRBD1. V lost 3 bases to trimming and J lost 4 bases; unmatched junction nucleotides: 5. This CDR3 spans 15 amino acids. Germline CDR1 is MNHNY and CDR2 is SVGAGI (reference sequence). The CDR3 nucleotides read TGTGCCAGCAGTTATACGGGACAGGAGTACAATGAGCAGTTCTTC. Translating it yields CASSYTGQEYNEQFF.

The CDR3 bases are TGTGCCTCACGAGCGGAACTCTCCTACAATGAGCAGTTCTTC. Its protein product is CASRAELSYNEQFF. This chain links TRBV19 with TRBJ2-1; D may be TRBD2 (5 bases). The V gene's germline CDR1 is LNHDA and CDR2 SQIVND (reference sequence). Deletions cut 11 bases from V and 0 bases from J, with 14 bases between. CDR3 size: 14 residues.

CDR3 in amino acids: CASRNDLQNTEAFF. The CDR3 nucleotides read TGTGCCAGCAGAAACGATTTACAGAACACTGAAGCTTTCTTT. The chain couples TRBV5-4 to TRBJ1-1; the D is unclear. The V gene lost 5 bases and the J gene lost 1 base, with 12 bases spanning the gap. This CDR3 region has 14 residues. Germline CDR1 reads SGHNT; CDR2 reads YYREEE (reference sequence).

The J gene is TRBJ1-2, the V gene TRBV19; 7 positions agree with TRBD1. Per the germline V gene, CDR1 is LNHDA and CDR2 is SQIVND (reference sequence). This CDR3 contains 13 residues. After removal of 5 bases from V and 6 bases from J, the junction contained 6 bases not matched to a gene. The CDR3 coding sequence is TGTGCCAGTAGTCCACGGGGGACAGATGGCTACACCTTC. Residues: CASSPRGTDGYTF. The full variable domain, with the rest looked up from reference TRBV19 and TRBJ1-2, is DGGITQSPKYLFRKEGQNVTLSCEQNLNHDAMYWYRQDPGQGLRLIYYSQIVNDFQKGDIAEGYSVSREKKESFPLTVTSAQKNPTAFYLCASSPRGTDGYTFGSGTRLTVV.

In this sample, this clone turned up a few times. The V gene is TRBV6-6, the J gene TRBJ2-2; weak D call: TRBD1 (5 bases). V lost 2 bases, J lost 8 bases, and 12 bases lay in between. The V gene's germline CDR1 is MNHNY and CDR2 SVGAGI (reference sequence). The length of the CDR3 is 14 residues. CDR3 protein: CASSYGQGEGELFF. DNA for the CDR3: TGTGCCAGCAGTTACGGCCAGGGTGAGGGGGAGCTGTTTTTT.

This clone has only a few counts. The rearrangement uses TRBV18 and TRBJ1-5, with a weak D call TRBD1 (5 bases). Germline V lookup: CDR1 KGHSH, CDR2 LQKENI. Trimming took 0 bases from V and 7 from J, leaving 13 bases between them. This CDR3 is built from 15 residues. The CDR3 loop is CASSPPPGKGQPQHF. In nucleotides, the CDR3 is TGTGCCAGCTCACCACCGCCAGGGAAGGGGCAGCCCCAGCATTTT.

This chain joins TRBV11-2 and TRBJ1-1, with D unresolved. CDR3 length equals 13 residues. Trimming removed 5 bases from V and 1 base from J, with 8 bases in between. Per germline, CDR1 SGHAT and CDR2 FQNNGV. For the CDR3, the DNA is TGTGCCAGCAGCCTACGCCAGAACACTGAAGCTTTCTTT. Its translation: CASSLRQNTEAFF.

This sequence joins TRBV5-4 and TRBJ1-1; tentative D call: TRBD1 (5 bases). Germline V gene lookup returns CDR1 SGHNT and CDR2 YYREEE (reference sequence). Deletions cut 4 bases from V and 0 bases from J, with 16 bases between. The CDR3 has 16 residues. The chain's CDR3 is CASSPLETVMNTEAFF. CDR3 nucleotide sequence: TGTGCCAGCAGCCCTCTAGAGACAGTTATGAACACTGAAGCTTTCTTT.

The chain combines TRBV6-1 with TRBJ1-2; TRBD1 might be the D (6 bases). Trimming took off 4 bases at V and 5 bases at J, with 20 bases between the two ends. The CDR3 runs to 16 residues. Germline CDR1 is MNHNS and CDR2 is SASEGT. The CDR3 bases are TGTGCCAGCAGTGTAATTGGGATACAGGGTTTTTATGGCTACACCTTC. Its protein is CASSVIGIQGFYGYTF.

This chain connects TRBV28 to TRBJ2-7; 8 nucleotides agree with TRBD1. The V gene's germline CDR1 is MDHEN and CDR2 SYDVKM. The CDR3 spans 14 residues. Germline trimming cut 4 bases from V and 3 bases from J; bases unmatched to any gene: 5. For the CDR3, the DNA is TGTGCCAGCAGTTCCAGGACAGGGATCTACGAGCAGTACTTC. This codes for CASSSRTGIYEQYF.

The chain employs TRBV4-1 and TRBJ2-7; D possibly corresponds to TRBD2 (6 bases). The CDR3 is 18 residues long. The germline V and J ends were trimmed by 0 bases and 3 bases, with 21 bases remaining between them. The germline V gene has CDR1 MGHRA and CDR2 YSYEKL. Here the CDR3 reads CASSQDVLRASVGYEQYF. Here the CDR3 DNA reads TGCGCCAGCAGCCAAGATGTTCTTCGGGCTAGCGTAGGCTACGAGCAGTACTTC.

The chain is built from TRBV5-1 and TRBJ2-7, with 9 positions matching TRBD2. This CDR3 region has 17 residues. The germline CDR1 and CDR2 sequences are SGHRS and YFSETQ. V was pared by 3 bases and J by 0 bases, with 10 bases of the junction left unmatched. The CDR3 spells CASSSGRTSEISYEQYF. The CDR3 DNA follows: TGCGCCAGCAGCTCCGGAAGGACTAGCGAGATCTCCTACGAGCAGTACTTC.